A single sample is the source of the 3 T cell receptor beta chains below, sequenced in a study of T-cell reconstitution after alpha-beta-depleted transplantation in children. Preparation of the TCRbeta library was carried out with unique molecular identifiers. TCRdb called the PCR reads again in MiXCR, with one record for every CDR3 protein. The sample includes 450,000 to 550,000 distinct CDR3 sequences, 10% to 12% of them seen just once. The source was PBMCs, mostly from graft donor cells, collected 180 days after TCRalphabeta/CD19-depleted stem cell transplant. These TCRs come from a female patient aged 2-9 years who had a stem cell transplant for aplastic anemia, so the T cells may come from the graft donor.

This clonotype was counted only a few times. CDR3 nucleotides: TGTGCCAGCAGCTTAGGGTACCTAGCGGGAGCTCATCGTAATGAGCAGTTCTTC. Amino acids: CASSLGYLAGAHRNEQFF. The chain combines TRBV11-2 with TRBJ2-1; 10 bases line up with TRBD2. The V and J ends lost 1 base and 7 bases, in that order; junction bases with no gene match: 13. CDR1 SGHAT and CDR2 FQNNGV come from the germline V gene. The CDR3 has 18 residues.

The chain recombines TRBV5-1 with TRBJ2-1; 11 bases align to TRBD2. CDR1 and CDR2 from the germline V gene are SGHRS and YFSETQ. V dropped 4 bases and J dropped 10; count of bases not matched to a gene: 16. This CDR3 has 17 amino acids. CDR3 coding DNA: TGCGCCAGCAGCCCCGTCCCCGGACTAGCGGGTTGGGGGGAGCAGTTCTTC. Its translation is CASSPVPGLAGWGEQFF.

The chain is built from TRBV5-1 and TRBJ2-1; 7 nucleotides agree with TRBD2. Germline V gene sequence: CDR1 SGHRS, CDR2 YFSETQ. This CDR3 contains 15 residues. V was pared by 7 bases and J by 5 bases, with 12 bases of the junction left unmatched. CDR3 region: CASGPRASGHNEQFF. DNA of the CDR3: TGCGCCAGCGGCCCCCGGGCTAGCGGACACAATGAGCAGTTCTTC.